This T cell receptor beta chain came from a study of beta chain features in type 1 diabetes. General study findings and limits: Reduced insertions and increased deletions marked VDJ junctions in type 1 diabetes patients. The study notes PCR might favor shorter templates equally in patients and controls. The naive, central memory and Treg TCRB repertoires of patients appeared to be more similar to one another than those of healthy donors.

This clone has more than one count but fewer than ten. As yet, its antigen is unknown. CDR3 length equals 16 residues. With V trimmed by 4 bases and J by 1 base, 7 bases remained unmatched. From germline, CDR1 is SGDLS and CDR2 YYNGEE. Donors underwent one heparinised blood draw, 100 to 150 mL on average. Since all of the isolated RNA was reverse transcribed, expressed TCRB transcripts were what got sequenced. Repertoires were generated with immunoSEQ multiplex PCR, while TCRdb's copy carries only in-frame clones and drops some. The sample carries over 300,000 clones, 8% recorded once. The sequencing sample was made of central memory CD4+ T cells from blood. The receptor's source is a woman aged 18-29 years in good health. V and J are TRBV9 and TRBJ1-1; 10 bases are shared with TRBD1. The CDR3, as DNA: TGTGCCAGCAGCCCGACAGGGGGCGTTACGAACACTGAAGCTTTCTTT. This codes for CASSPTGGVTNTEAFF.